Given below is one TCR beta chain in context. What it binds is unknown. The CDR3 end lies 3 residues beyond the end of the read and is filled in from the germline J gene. Repertoires were generated with immunoSEQ multiplex PCR, while TCRdb's copy carries only in-frame clones and drops some. The sample table includes about 24,000 clones. Trimming cost V 3 bases and J 0 bases; bases outside gene matches: 3. Germline values: CDR1 GTSNPN, CDR2 SVGIG (reference sequence). The CDR3 covers 14 residues. The data were taken from a study of T cells in women clearing cervical HPV infection. Across the study: Case blood was drawn a median approximately 150 days after lesion detection. Study-wide results and caveats: Timing of associations relative to infection is unclear; T-cell subsets were not isolated.

This sequence joins TRBV30 and TRBJ2-3, with TRBD2 matching over 7 bases. Sequenced: blood buffy coat. This sequence was found in a woman between 18 and 75 years old with a cervical HPV16 infection that either progressed to CIN3+ or cleared (not recorded which). CDR3 bases read: TGTGCCTGGAGGGGGGGGGTTAGCACAGATACG. Amino acid sequence: CAWRGGVSTDT. The CDR3 in full is CAWRGGVSTDTQYF.